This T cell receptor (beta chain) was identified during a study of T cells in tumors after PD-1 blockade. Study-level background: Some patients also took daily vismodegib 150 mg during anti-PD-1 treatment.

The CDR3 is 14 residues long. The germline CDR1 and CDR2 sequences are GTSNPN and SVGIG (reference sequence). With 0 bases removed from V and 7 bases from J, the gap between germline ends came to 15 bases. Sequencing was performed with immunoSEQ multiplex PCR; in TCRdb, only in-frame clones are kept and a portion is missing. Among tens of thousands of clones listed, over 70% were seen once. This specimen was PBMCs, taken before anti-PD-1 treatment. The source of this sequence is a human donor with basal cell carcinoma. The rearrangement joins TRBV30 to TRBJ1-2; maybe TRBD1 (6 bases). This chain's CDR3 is CAWSVQQGLSGYTF. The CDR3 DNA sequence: TGTGCCTGGAGTGTACAACAGGGATTAAGTGGCTACACCTTC.